This T cell receptor (beta chain) was observed in a study of regulatory T cells in long-lasting Graves disease. Stated time point: newly diagnosed GD, antithyroid drugs for less than 3 months. The TCR library was made from RNA that had been extracted from PBMCs in TRIzol. Arm-PCR of CDR3 regions and iRepertoire HTBI primers were used to build TCR beta libraries. TCRdb re-called the multiplex PCR reads through MiXCR, storing one row per CDR3 protein. This table has 550,000 to 600,000 distinct CDR3 sequences, roughly 16% appearing once. With 11 bases removed from V and 5 bases from J, the gap between germline ends came to 12 bases. The CDR3 extends over 11 amino acids. The germline V gene encodes CDR1 MNHEY and CDR2 SVGEGT. This sample was shared with a second study, whose subject was T cells in Graves' hyperthyroidism and ophthalmopathy. That report notes: Most clonotypes that expanded in the thyroid above 0.001 also showed up in blood.

The rearrangement uses TRBV6-2 or TRBV6-3 and TRBJ1-1; D is perhaps TRBD1 (5 bases). The source was peripheral blood mononuclear cells (PBMCs), collected at new diagnosis, from a patient treated with antithyroid drugs. The clonotype comes from a man in his late teens or twenties with Graves disease. In DNA form, the CDR3 reads TGTGCCTCGCAGGGAGGGACTGAAGCTTTCTTT. Amino acids: CASQGGTEAFF.